Following are 14 T cell receptor beta chains from one sample sequenced in a study of OX40 agonist ivuxolimab in advanced cancers. Sequencing used immunoSEQ multiplex PCR; TCRdb keeps in-frame clones, though not all of them. Found here are some 41,000 clones, approximately 90% of them singletons; the top ten hold around 6.2%. The specimen comprised CD4+ or CD8+ T cells sorted from blood, sampled in a trial of the OX40 agonist ivuxolimab. These receptors were obtained from an adult with an advanced solid tumor such as melanoma, head and neck, liver or kidney cancer.

The chain recombines TRBV30 with TRBJ1-5, with unresolved D. The germline V and J ends were trimmed by 3 bases and 7 bases, with 13 bases remaining between them. The CDR3 sequence is 13 residues long. Germline loops: CDR1 GTSNPN, CDR2 SVGIG (reference sequence). The CDR3: CAWSESHGQPQHF. The CDR3 DNA reads as TGTGCCTGGAGCGAGTCCCATGGGCAGCCCCAGCATTTT.

J is TRBJ1-2 and V is TRBV5-5; D is uncertain. The V gene's germline CDR1 is SGHKS and CDR2 YYEKEE (reference sequence). The CDR3 totals 15 residues. V was trimmed by 0 bases and J by 0 bases, leaving 9 bases between them. The CDR3 coding sequence is TGTGCCAGCAGCTTGGAAGGGAGCTCTAACTATGGCTACACCTTC. Protein product: CASSLEGSSNYGYTF.

The chain carries TRBV19 and TRBJ1-5, with D possibly TRBD1 on 5 matching bases. Germline V gives CDR1 LNHDA, CDR2 SQIVND (reference sequence). V lost 6 bases and J lost 5, with 11 bases in between. The CDR3 is made up of 13 amino acids. CDR3 protein: CASRTGGYQPQHF. CDR3 DNA: TGTGCCAGTAGGACCGGGGGTTATCAGCCCCAGCATTTT.

With regard to this clone: Sequence at one end of the junction differs from germline and may be a read error. Other DNA sequences in the same sample also yield this CDR3. This chain joins TRBV4-2 and TRBJ2-5; 7 positions match TRBD1. This CDR3 contains 16 residues. From germline, CDR1 is LGHNA and CDR2 YNFKEQ. The CDR3 coding sequence is TGTGCCAGTAGCCAAGCCATAGACAGGGTAGCGAAGACCCAGTACTTC. Translated, it gives CASSQAIDRVAKTQYF.

This chain connects TRBV18 to TRBJ2-5; D is unresolved. Per germline, CDR1 KGHSH and CDR2 LQKENI. Trimming left V 0 bases short and J 2 bases short, with 7 bases between. This CDR3 has 14 residues. In nucleotides, the CDR3 is TGTGCCAGCTCACCACCGATGGGACAAGAGACCCAGTACTTC. It specifies CASSPPMGQETQYF.

V gene TRBV14 combines with J gene TRBJ2-5; D call uncertain. The V gene's germline CDR1 is SGHDN and CDR2 FVKESK. V gave up 1 base and J gave up 5 bases, with 8 bases separating them. The CDR3 covers 13 residues. The chain's CDR3 is CASSQVNGETQYF. The CDR3, as DNA: TGTGCCAGCAGCCAAGTAAACGGGGAGACCCAGTACTTC.

V gene TRBV29-1 combines with J gene TRBJ1-2; 9 nucleotides align to TRBD1. Looked up from germline, CDR1 is SQVTM and CDR2 is ANQGSEA. J was trimmed by 7 bases and V by 4 bases; bases with no gene match: 7. The CDR3 runs 13 residues. The CDR3 DNA sequence: TGCAGCGTTGGACAGGGGGACTTCGGTGGCTACACCTTC. This encodes CSVGQGDFGGYTF.

The chain uses TRBV29-1 and TRBJ2-3, with D uncertain. V was shortened by 1 base and J by 3 bases, with 8 bases between the two germline ends. This CDR3 comprises 13 residues. Germline CDR1 SQVTM, CDR2 ANQGSEA. The CDR3: CSVEGKRTDTQYF. The CDR3 DNA is TGCAGCGTTGAAGGGAAGCGAACAGATACGCAGTATTTT.

The chain has TRBV18 and TRBJ2-7; D is possibly TRBD1 or TRBD2 (5 bases each). V was shortened by 4 bases and J by 4 bases, with 8 bases between the two germline ends. CDR3 length equals 12 residues. Per germline, CDR1 KGHSH and CDR2 LQKENI. Written as DNA, the CDR3 is TGTGCCAGCTCACAGGGACGTTACGAGCAGTACTTC. Translation gives CASSQGRYEQYF.

This clone was detected a few times. The rearrangement links TRBV7-8 to TRBJ1-6, with D maybe TRBD1 (5 bases). V was clipped by 1 base and J by 10 bases, with 11 bases between them. Germline assignment: CDR1 SGHVS and CDR2 FQNEAQ. This CDR3 is built from 14 residues. The CDR3 DNA is TGTGCCAGCAGCTTAGAGTTCGGGGGGTCACCCCTCCACTTT. Its protein is CASSLEFGGSPLHF.

V is TRBV10-1 and J is TRBJ2-5; D remains unclear. V was cut by 3 bases and J by 3 bases, with 26 bases left in between. There are 19 residues in the CDR3. Germline V lookup: CDR1 WNHNN, CDR2 SYGVQD (reference sequence). Here the CDR3 DNA reads TGCGCCAGCAGTGAACACCTTTCGGAGAGGCGCTCTAATAAAGAGACCCAGTACTTC. Translating it yields CASSEHLSERRSNKETQYF.

The J gene is TRBJ1-3, the V gene TRBV19, with a tentative D call TRBD1 (5 bases). The CDR3 is 15 amino acids. Germline CDR1 and CDR2: LNHDA and SQIVND (reference sequence). V lost 4 bases and J 4 bases, leaving 14 bases between the germline ends. The CDR3 DNA follows: TGTGCCAGTAGTACGGGACCGAGGACAGGAAACACCATATATTTT. Its protein product is CASSTGPRTGNTIYF.

This chain joins TRBV29-1 and TRBJ1-2; the D gene is possibly TRBD1 (6 bases). This CDR3 region has 15 residues. Trimming removed 3 bases at V and 5 bases at J, with 19 bases between. Germline CDR1 is SQVTM and CDR2 is ANQGSEA. DNA of the CDR3: TGCAGCGTTGACGATTCTGGGGGGGGCAAGTATGGCTACACCTTC. Its protein product is CSVDDSGGGKYGYTF.

As regards this clone: The junction and the germline gene differ at one end; a read error may be behind it. The genes are TRBV7-7 and TRBJ2-1; D might be TRBD2 (5 bases). The V gene's germline CDR1 is SSHAT and CDR2 FNYEAQ (reference sequence). This CDR3 contains 13 residues. Here the CDR3 DNA reads TGTGCTAGCAGCTTAGCGTTGAGGGATGAGCCTTTCTTC. Encoded protein: CASSLALRDEPFF. The whole variable domain, filled in from reference TRBV7-7 and TRBJ2-1, reads GAGVSQSPRYKVTKRGQDVTLRCDPISSHATLYWYQQALGQGPEFLTYFNYEAQPDKSGLPSDRFSAERPEGSISTLTIQRTEQRDSAMYRCASSLALRDEPFFGPGTRLTVL.